The 17 T cell receptor beta chains presented below share a single source sample, sequenced in a study of cytomegalovirus exposure and HLA in healthy donors (dated by TCRdb to about 2017). To prepare the library, the immunoSEQ multiplex PCR assay was applied. For the multiplex PCR, a mixture combining 60 forward primers for TCR Vbeta segments and 13 reverse primers for TCR Jbeta segments was used. The source is immuneACCESS, and TCRdb retained only in-frame sequences with V and J called. Part of the clones is not carried over; for the studies checked, unresolved V genes explain less than half of this, and the remainder is unexplained. In this sample the table shows 150,000 to 200,000 clones, 79% of which occur a single time. Clones ranked in the top ten supply about 4.4% of the sample. Sequencing was performed on PBMCs. The source is a woman aged 30 to 39 in good health and CMV-seropositive.

The genes are TRBV10-2 and TRBJ1-3; perhaps TRBD1 as D (5 bases). The germline gives CDR1 WSHSY, CDR2 SAAADI. This CDR3 is built from 12 residues. V was trimmed by 7 bases and J by 3 bases, leaving 7 bases between them. DNA of the CDR3: TGCGCCAGCACCAGGGTTGGAAACACCATATATTTT. This encodes CASTRVGNTIYF.

V is TRBV4-3 and J is TRBJ2-2; D remains unclear. V was shortened by 1 base and J by 6 bases, with 15 bases between the two germline ends. This CDR3 comprises 16 residues. Germline loops: CDR1 LGHNA, CDR2 YSLEER. The CDR3 region has the DNA TGCGCCAGCAGCCAAGGGGCCTCAGGTGTGGCCGGGGAGCTGTTTTTT. Protein product: CASSQGASGVAGELFF.

The chain combines TRBV20-1 with TRBJ2-7; TRBD1 might be the D (5 bases). In germline, CDR1 is DFQATT, CDR2 SNEGSKA (reference sequence). The CDR3 consists of 11 residues. Written as DNA, the CDR3 is TGCGCCTGGGGCTCCAGGTACGAGCAGTACTTC. Its translation is CAWGSRYEQYF.

This chain uses TRBV10-3 with TRBJ2-5; 8 nucleotides match TRBD1. Per the germline V gene, CDR1 is ENHRY and CDR2 is SYGVKD. The CDR3 covers 15 residues. V gave up 2 bases and J gave up 5 bases; unmatched junction bases: 7. The CDR3 loop is CAISETDRGWETQYF. The CDR3 bases are TGTGCCATCAGTGAGACTGACAGGGGTTGGGAGACCCAGTACTTC.

V gene TRBV7-2 combines with J gene TRBJ2-7; 7 nucleotides align to TRBD2. The CDR3 is 15 amino acids. Trimming at V came to 2 bases and at J to 0 bases, leaving 4 bases not matched to a gene. Germline V gene lookup returns CDR1 SGHTA and CDR2 FQGNSA. The CDR3 nucleotides are TGTGCCAGCAGCTTAAGGGGACTACCCTCCTACGAGCAGTACTTC. As protein: CASSLRGLPSYEQYF.

This rearrangement joins TRBV4-1 to TRBJ1-1; D is uncertain. Germline V gene sequence: CDR1 MGHRA, CDR2 YSYEKL. V lost 1 base and J lost 0, with 3 bases in between. This CDR3 has 13 amino acids. CDR3 nucleotides: TGCGCCAGCAGCCAAGCGGTGAACACTGAAGCTTTCTTT. Translating gives CASSQAVNTEAFF.

The table lists this clone with a count of one. The chain is built from TRBV6-1 and TRBJ1-1, with D hard to call. Germline-derived CDR1 and CDR2 are MNHNS and SASEGT. The V and J ends lost 1 base and 11 bases respectively, with 11 bases between them. This CDR3 spans 12 amino acids. The CDR3 DNA is TGTGCCAGCAGTGAAGAGGGAGGCGGTGCTTTCTTT. It specifies CASSEEGGGAFF.

The CDR3 bases are TGTGCCAGCAGTTCTAGGTTCATAAATCAGCCCCAGCATTTT. Translated: CASSSRFINQPQHF. The chain combines TRBV27 with TRBJ1-5; no clear D. CDR3 length: 14 amino acids. Germline CDR1 MNHEY, CDR2 SMNVEV (reference sequence). The V gene lost 4 bases and the J gene lost 4 bases, with 11 bases spanning the gap.

This clone has only a few counts. The chain joins TRBV7-6 to TRBJ2-5; the match to TRBD1 covers 7 bases. The junction had 5 bases not matched to a gene; V was cut back by 5 bases and J by 5 bases. The CDR3 loop spans 13 amino acids. From germline, CDR1 is SGHVS and CDR2 FNYEAQ. CDR3 region: CASSIGQAETQYF. The DNA for the CDR3 is TGTGCCAGCAGCATAGGACAGGCGGAGACCCAGTACTTC.

V usage is TRBV14 and J usage is TRBJ2-7, with TRBD1 matching 9 bases. The CDR3 is made up of 14 amino acids. V was pared by 4 bases and J by 1 base, with 2 bases of the junction left unmatched. Germline V gives CDR1 SGHDN, CDR2 FVKESK. The CDR3 DNA is TGTGCCAGCAGCCTGGGGACAGGGTCCTACGAGCAGTACTTC. It yields the protein CASSLGTGSYEQYF. Filled out from reference TRBV14 and TRBJ2-7, the complete variable domain reads EAGVTQFPSHSVIEKGQTVTLRCDPISGHDNLYWYRRVMGKEIKFLLHFVKESKQDESGMPNNRFLAERTGGTYSTLKVQPAELEDSGVYFCASSLGTGSYEQYFGPGTRLTVT.

The V and J genes are TRBV9 and TRBJ2-3, with 7 positions matching TRBD2. Trimming took 1 base from V and 3 from J; bases not matched to a gene: 8. The CDR3 length is 16 residues. Germline-derived CDR1 and CDR2 are SGDLS and YYNGEE. CDR3 bases: TGTGCCAGCAGCGTAAAGGCGGGAGTATCGACAGATACGCAGTATTTT. This sequence encodes CASSVKAGVSTDTQYF.

The chain joins TRBV18 to TRBJ2-5, with 9 bases identical to TRBD1. The CDR3 extends over 14 amino acids. Looked up from germline, CDR1 is KGHSH and CDR2 is LQKENI. The junction had 1 base not matched to a gene; V was cut back by 1 base and J by 4 bases. In DNA form, the CDR3 reads TGTGCCAGCTCACCACAGGACAGGGGAGAGACCCAGTACTTC. It codes for CASSPQDRGETQYF.

The chain uses TRBV7-2 and TRBJ2-5; 9 nucleotides line up with TRBD2. V trimming: 5 bases; J trimming: 2 bases; junction bases outside the gene matches: 9. The length of the CDR3 is 16 residues. The germline V gene has CDR1 SGHTA and CDR2 FQGNSA. CDR3 residues: CASSLGTSGLQETQYF. CDR3 nucleotides: TGTGCCAGCAGCCTTGGAACTAGCGGGCTTCAAGAGACCCAGTACTTC.

This clone was seen a single time. The chain uses TRBV7-9 and TRBJ1-5, with D perhaps matching TRBD1 (6 bases). Trimming took 5 bases from V and 3 from J, leaving 14 bases between them. The CDR3 has 15 residues. Per germline, CDR1 SEHNR and CDR2 FQNEAQ (reference sequence). CDR3 nucleotide sequence: TGTGCCAGCAGCGTACAGGGAGCCCTCAATCAGCCCCAGCATTTT. The encoded protein is CASSVQGALNQPQHF.

This clone came up a few times. This chain links TRBV5-6 with TRBJ2-2; weak D call: TRBD1 (6 bases). Germline V CDR1 and CDR2: SGHDT, YYEEEE. Trimming removed 1 base from V and 7 bases from J, with 14 bases in between. This CDR3 is 15 amino acids long. In DNA, the CDR3 is TGTGCCAGCAGCTTGCTGGGTCTAGGGGGCGGGGAGCTGTTTTTT. This encodes CASSLLGLGGGELFF.

This chain uses TRBV29-1 with TRBJ1-1; 11 bases line up with TRBD1. The V gene end was trimmed by 4 bases and the J gene end by 10 bases; junction bases not matched to a gene: 8. Germline CDR1 and CDR2: SQVTM and ANQGSEA. The CDR3 loop spans 13 amino acids. This CDR3 reads CSVVWTGGLGAFF. The DNA of the CDR3 is TGCAGCGTTGTTTGGACAGGGGGCCTAGGAGCTTTCTTT.

This chain links TRBV5-6 with TRBJ2-7; 7 positions agree with TRBD2. Unmatched junction bases numbered 5, after V lost 1 base and J lost 4 bases. The CDR3 contains 14 residues. Looked up from germline, CDR1 is SGHDT and CDR2 is YYEEEE. The chain's CDR3 is CASSLTGGRYEQYF. The DNA for the CDR3 is TGTGCCAGCAGCTTGACGGGAGGACGTTACGAGCAGTACTTC.